The subject of this entry is one TCR beta chain. What it binds is unknown. This CDR3 is 17 amino acids long. Trimming took 6 bases from V and 5 from J; bases not matched to a gene: 13. Germline loops: CDR1 SNHLY, CDR2 FYNNEI. Primers for the PCR totalled 60 Vbeta and 13 Jbeta. Method: immunoSEQ multiplex PCR; TCRdb's copy keeps in-frame clones and lacks some. The sample includes around 99,000 clones, around 81% of them seen just once. This sample is drawn from a study of cytomegalovirus exposure and HLA in healthy donors. Findings of the study overall: In a later analysis, TCR beta V- and J-gene trimming was associated with a missense DCLRE1C variant.

The sequence came from a young woman in good health and CMV-seronegative. Sequencing was carried out using PBMCs. This chain connects TRBV2 to TRBJ1-3; TRBD1 matches 10 bases. The CDR3 region has the DNA TGTGCCAGCAGACCCCGGACAGGGGGTGCTACCCGAAACACCATATATTTT. Its translation is CASRPRTGGATRNTIYF.